Listed here is a single TCR beta chain. Clones were sequenced by immunoSEQ multiplex PCR, and TCRdb holds only the in-frame ones, with some missing. This sample has about 73,000 clones; 93% occur once, and the top ten carry approximately 0.25%. This sample is drawn from a study of technical replicates of blood from several donors. V trimming: 7 bases; J trimming: 3 bases; junction bases outside the gene matches: 3. Germline V gene lookup returns CDR1 SQVTM and CDR2 ANQGSEA. The CDR3 spans 11 residues. This receptor was obtained from a human donor in good health. The chain uses TRBV29-1 and TRBJ2-7; TRBD1 aligns across 7 bases. Material for sequencing was T cells isolated from PBMCs. The CDR3 region has the DNA TGCAGCGCGGGACAGCACTACGAGCAGTACTTC. Its protein product is CSAGQHYEQYF.